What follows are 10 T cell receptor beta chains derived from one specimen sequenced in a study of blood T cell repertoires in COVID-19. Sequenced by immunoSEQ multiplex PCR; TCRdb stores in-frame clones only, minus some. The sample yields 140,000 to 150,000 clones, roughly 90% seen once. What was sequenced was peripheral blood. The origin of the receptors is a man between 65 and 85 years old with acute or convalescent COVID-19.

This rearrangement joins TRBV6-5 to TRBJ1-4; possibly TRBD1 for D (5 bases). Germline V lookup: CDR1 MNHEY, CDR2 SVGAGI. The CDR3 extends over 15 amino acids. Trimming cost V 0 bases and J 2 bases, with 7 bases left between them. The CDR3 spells CASSYSGGTNEKLFF. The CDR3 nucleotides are TGTGCCAGCAGTTACTCGGGGGGTACTAATGAAAAACTGTTTTTT.

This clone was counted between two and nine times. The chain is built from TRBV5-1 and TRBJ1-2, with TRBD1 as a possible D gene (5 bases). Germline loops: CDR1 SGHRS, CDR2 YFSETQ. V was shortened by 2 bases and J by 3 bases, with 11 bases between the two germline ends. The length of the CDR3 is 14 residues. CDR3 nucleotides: TGCGCCAGCAGCTTCAAGGGGTATGACTATGGCTACACCTTC. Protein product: CASSFKGYDYGYTF.

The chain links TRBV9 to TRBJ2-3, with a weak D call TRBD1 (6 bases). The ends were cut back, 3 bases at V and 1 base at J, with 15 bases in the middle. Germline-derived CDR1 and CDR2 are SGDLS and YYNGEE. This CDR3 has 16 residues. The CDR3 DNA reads TGTGCCAGCAGCGAGGGAGTGGGGGCGGGCACAGATACGCAGTATTTT. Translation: CASSEGVGAGTDTQYF.

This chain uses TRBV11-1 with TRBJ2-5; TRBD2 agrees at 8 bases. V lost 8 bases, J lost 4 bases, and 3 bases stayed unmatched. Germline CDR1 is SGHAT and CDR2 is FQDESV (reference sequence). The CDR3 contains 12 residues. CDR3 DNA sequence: TGTGCCAGCCGGCGGGAGGCAGAGACCCAGTACTTC. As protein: CASRREAETQYF.

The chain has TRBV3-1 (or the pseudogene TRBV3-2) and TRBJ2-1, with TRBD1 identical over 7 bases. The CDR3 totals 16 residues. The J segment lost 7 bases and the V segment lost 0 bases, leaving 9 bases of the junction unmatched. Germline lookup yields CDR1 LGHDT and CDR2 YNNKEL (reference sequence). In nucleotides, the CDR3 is TGTGCCAGCAGCCAAGATACGGCAGGGGGAACAAATGAGCAGTTCTTC. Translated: CASSQDTAGGTNEQFF.

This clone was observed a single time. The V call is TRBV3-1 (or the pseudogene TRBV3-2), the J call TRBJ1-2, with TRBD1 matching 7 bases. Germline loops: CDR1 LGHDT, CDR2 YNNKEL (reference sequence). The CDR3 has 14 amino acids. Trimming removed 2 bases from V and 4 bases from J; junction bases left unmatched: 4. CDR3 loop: CASSQSTGLYGYTF. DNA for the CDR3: TGTGCCAGCAGCCAATCGACAGGGCTCTATGGCTACACCTTC.

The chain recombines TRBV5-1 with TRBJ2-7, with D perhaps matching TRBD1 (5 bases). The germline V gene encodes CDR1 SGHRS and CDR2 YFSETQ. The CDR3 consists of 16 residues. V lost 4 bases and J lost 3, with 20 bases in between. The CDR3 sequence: CASSPQVDSTFYEQYF. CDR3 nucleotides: TGCGCCAGCAGCCCGCAAGTTGACAGCACATTCTACGAGCAGTACTTC.

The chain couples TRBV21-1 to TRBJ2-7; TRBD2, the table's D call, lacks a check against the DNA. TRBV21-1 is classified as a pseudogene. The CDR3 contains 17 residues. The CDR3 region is CASSKALIGGESYEQYF. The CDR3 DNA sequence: TGTGCCAGCAGCAAAGCGCTAATTGGGGGGGAAAGCTACGAGCAGTACTTC.

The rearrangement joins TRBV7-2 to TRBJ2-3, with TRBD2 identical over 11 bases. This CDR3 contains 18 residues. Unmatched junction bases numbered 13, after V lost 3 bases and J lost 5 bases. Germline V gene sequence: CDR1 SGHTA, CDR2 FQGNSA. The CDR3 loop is CASSFVGSGRAGGDTQYF. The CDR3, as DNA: TGTGCCAGCAGCTTCGTCGGTAGCGGGAGGGCGGGGGGAGATACGCAGTATTTT.

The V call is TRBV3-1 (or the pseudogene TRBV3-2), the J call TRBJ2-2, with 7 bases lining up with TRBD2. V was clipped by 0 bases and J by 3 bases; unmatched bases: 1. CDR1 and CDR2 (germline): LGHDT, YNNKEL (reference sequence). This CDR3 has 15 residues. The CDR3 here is CASSQDSGYTGELFF. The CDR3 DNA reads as TGTGCCAGCAGCCAAGATAGCGGGTACACCGGGGAGCTGTTTTTT.